Listed here are 18 T cell receptor beta chains from one sample, sequenced in a study of cytomegalovirus exposure and HLA in healthy donors. This table comes from immunoSEQ multiplex PCR, and its TCRdb copy is limited to in-frame clones, with some not included. The profile shows 200,000 to 250,000 clones, roughly 84% of them singletons. The sequenced sample was PBMCs. All receptors come from a woman aged 18-29 years in good health and CMV-seropositive.

V usage is TRBV27 and J usage is TRBJ2-1; 9 bases are a match to TRBD2. Looked up from germline, CDR1 is MNHEY and CDR2 is SMNVEV (reference sequence). The CDR3 covers 15 residues. V was pared by 8 bases and J by 5 bases, with 10 bases of the junction left unmatched. The CDR3 loop is CASFRSSGINNEQFF. As DNA, the CDR3 is TGTGCCAGCTTCCGCTCTAGCGGGATTAACAATGAGCAGTTCTTC.

The genes are TRBV7-3 and TRBJ2-7, with 11 bases lining up with TRBD2. The length of the CDR3 is 16 residues. Germline CDR1 is SGHTA and CDR2 is FQGTGA. With V trimmed by 5 bases and J by 2 bases, 8 bases remained unmatched. This chain's CDR3 is CASSPSPGLAAYEQYF. Written as DNA, the CDR3 is TGTGCCAGCAGCCCGAGCCCGGGACTAGCGGCCTACGAGCAGTACTTC.

The J gene is TRBJ2-1, the V gene TRBV28; 11 bases are a match to TRBD2. Germline V gene data show CDR1 as MDHEN and CDR2 as SYDVKM. This CDR3 has 17 residues. The V and J ends lost 1 base and 5 bases, in that order; junction bases with no gene match: 7. The CDR3 region is CASSLSLAGGPHNEQFF. In DNA, the CDR3 is TGTGCCAGCAGTTTATCGTTAGCGGGAGGGCCTCACAATGAGCAGTTCTTC.

The chain has TRBV15 and TRBJ2-7; D uncertain. This CDR3 is 11 amino acids long. V was clipped by 1 base and J by 5 bases, with 3 bases between them. CDR1 and CDR2 (germline): LNHNV, YYDKDF (reference sequence). This CDR3 is CATSRGHEQYF. The CDR3 DNA reads TGTGCCACCAGCAGAGGGCACGAGCAGTACTTC. Filled out from reference TRBV15 and TRBJ2-7, the complete variable domain reads DAMVIQNPRYQVTQFGKPVTLSCSQTLNHNVMYWYQQKSSQAPKLLFHYYDKDFNNEADTPDNFQSRRPNTSFCFLDIRSPGLGDTAMYLCATSRGHEQYFGPGTRLTVT.

The rearrangement links TRBV5-6 to TRBJ1-1; D unclear. Trimming stripped 3 bases from V and 8 bases from J, with 8 bases between. The CDR3 is 11 residues long. Germline CDR1 reads SGHDT; CDR2 reads YYEEEE. The CDR3 reads CASSWLTEAFF. The CDR3 DNA sequence: TGTGCCAGCAGCTGGTTGACAGAAGCTTTCTTT.

The rearrangement links TRBV10-3 to TRBJ1-2; D is uncertain. There are 15 residues in the CDR3. Germline V lookup: CDR1 ENHRY, CDR2 SYGVKD. Trimming removed 0 bases at V and 9 bases at J, with 17 bases between. This chain's CDR3 is CAISESGSGVGSYTF. CDR3 in DNA: TGTGCCATCAGTGAGTCCGGGTCCGGGGTGGGGAGCTACACCTTC.

This chain uses TRBV5-1 with TRBJ1-5; TRBD1 matches at 7 bases. CDR1 and CDR2 from the germline V gene are SGHRS and YFSETQ. The CDR3 sequence is 15 residues long. Trimming took 1 base from V and 4 from J; bases not matched to a gene: 5. The CDR3 spells CASSLTGQMNQPQHF. The CDR3 bases are TGCGCCAGCAGCTTGACGGGACAGATGAATCAGCCCCAGCATTTT.

J is TRBJ1-2 and V is TRBV28; 8 bases map to TRBD1. This CDR3 has 14 residues. The germline CDR1 and CDR2 sequences are MDHEN and SYDVKM. With V trimmed by 3 bases and J by 7 bases, 7 bases remained unmatched. For the CDR3, the DNA is TGTGCCAGCAGTTTTGGGACAGGCGGTTTTGGCTACACCTTC. Its protein product is CASSFGTGGFGYTF.

The V and J genes are TRBV7-3 and TRBJ1-2, with TRBD1 matching over 11 bases. The V gene's germline CDR1 is SGHTA and CDR2 FQGTGA. Trimming removed 6 bases from V and 8 bases from J; junction bases left unmatched: 8. This CDR3 contains 14 residues. CDR3 in amino acids: CASSLGQGVEGYTF. CDR3 in DNA: TGTGCCAGCAGTTTGGGACAGGGGGTAGAAGGCTACACCTTC.

This clone appeared a single time. The chain couples TRBV9 to TRBJ1-4; 8 bases align to TRBD1. Germline values: CDR1 SGDLS, CDR2 YYNGEE. Losses at the gene ends were 3 bases for V and 7 bases for J; bases not matched to a gene: 2. The CDR3 has 13 amino acids. The CDR3 spells CASSADRVEKLFF. The CDR3 nucleotides read TGTGCCAGCAGCGCGGACAGGGTTGAAAAACTGTTTTTT.

The CDR3 region has the DNA TGCGCCAGCAGCCCTGCGGGCGGGAGATCAGATACGCAGTATTTT. Its translation is CASSPAGGRSDTQYF. The chain uses TRBV5-1 and TRBJ2-3; the match to TRBD2 covers 7 bases. Germline CDR1 reads SGHRS; CDR2 reads YFSETQ. The V gene end was trimmed by 4 bases and the J gene end by 4 bases; junction bases not matched to a gene: 9. The CDR3 is 15 amino acids.

The CDR3 loop reads CASSLKSRGGYTF. The DNA of the CDR3 is TGTGCCAGCAGTTTGAAATCCAGGGGTGGCTACACCTTC. The chain links TRBV6-5 to TRBJ1-2; TRBD1 might be the D (6 bases). Trimming took 4 bases from V and 7 from J, leaving 13 bases between them. Germline V gives CDR1 MNHEY, CDR2 SVGAGI. This CDR3 is 13 amino acids long.

V and J are TRBV10-3 and TRBJ2-7; no reliable D call. Germline lookup yields CDR1 ENHRY and CDR2 SYGVKD. The V end was cut by 4 bases, the J end by 4 bases, with 5 bases between. The length of the CDR3 is 11 residues. For the CDR3, the DNA is TGTGCCATCAGTGGCACTTACGAGCAGTACTTC. Encoded protein: CAISGTYEQYF.

Here the CDR3 reads CASTPGARGGYTF. For the CDR3, the DNA is TGTGCCAGCACCCCAGGAGCCCGGGGTGGCTACACCTTC. The gene calls are TRBV2 and TRBJ1-2; D is uncertain. Germline V lookup: CDR1 SNHLY, CDR2 FYNNEI. The CDR3 loop spans 13 amino acids. Between the trimmed V and J ends, which lost 7 bases and 7 bases, there was a span of 16 bases.

V is TRBV6-5 and J is TRBJ2-5, with 8 bases matching TRBD2. V dropped 2 bases and J dropped 3; count of bases not matched to a gene: 5. This CDR3 is built from 15 residues. The V gene's germline CDR1 is MNHEY and CDR2 SVGAGI. The CDR3 sequence: CASSYTRRGEETQYF. In DNA form, the CDR3 reads TGTGCCAGCAGTTACACGAGGCGGGGGGAAGAGACCCAGTACTTC.

V usage is TRBV29-1 and J usage is TRBJ2-3; D is possibly TRBD1 (6 bases). CDR3 length: 14 residues. Germline CDR1 and CDR2: SQVTM and ANQGSEA. V lost 4 bases and J lost 0, with 11 bases in between. The CDR3 reads CSVVVGQSTDTQYF. CDR3 nucleotide sequence: TGCAGCGTTGTGGTGGGACAAAGCACAGATACGCAGTATTTT.

The chain links TRBV28 to TRBJ2-7, with 7 nucleotides matching TRBD2. Looked up from germline, CDR1 is MDHEN and CDR2 is SYDVKM. This CDR3 comprises 14 residues. Unmatched junction bases numbered 12, after V lost 4 bases and J lost 9 bases. The CDR3 is CASSSRDYSRGQYF. The CDR3 DNA follows: TGTGCCAGCAGTTCTCGGGACTACTCTCGCGGGCAGTACTTC.

The V gene is TRBV19, the J gene TRBJ2-3; tentative D call: TRBD2 (6 bases). Germline CDR1 reads LNHDA; CDR2 reads SQIVND (reference sequence). Trimming took off 7 bases at V and 2 bases at J, with 16 bases between the two ends. This CDR3 spans 15 amino acids. CDR3 sequence reads: CASMKLAGPTDTQYF. CDR3 nucleotide sequence: TGTGCCAGTATGAAACTAGCAGGGCCCACAGATACGCAGTATTTT.